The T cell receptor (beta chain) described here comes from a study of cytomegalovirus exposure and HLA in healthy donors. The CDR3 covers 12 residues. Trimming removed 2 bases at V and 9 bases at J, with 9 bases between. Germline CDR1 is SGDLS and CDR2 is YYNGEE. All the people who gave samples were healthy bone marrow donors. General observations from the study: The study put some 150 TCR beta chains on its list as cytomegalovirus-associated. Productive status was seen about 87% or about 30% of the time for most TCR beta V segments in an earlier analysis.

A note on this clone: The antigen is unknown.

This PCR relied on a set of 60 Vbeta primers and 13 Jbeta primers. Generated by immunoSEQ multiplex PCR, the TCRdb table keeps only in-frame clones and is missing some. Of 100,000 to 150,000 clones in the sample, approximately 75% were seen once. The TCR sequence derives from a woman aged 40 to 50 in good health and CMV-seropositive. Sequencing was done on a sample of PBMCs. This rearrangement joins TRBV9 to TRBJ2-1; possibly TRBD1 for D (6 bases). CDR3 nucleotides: TGTGCCAGCAGCGTGATAGGGGGTGAGCAGTTCTTC. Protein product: CASSVIGGEQFF.